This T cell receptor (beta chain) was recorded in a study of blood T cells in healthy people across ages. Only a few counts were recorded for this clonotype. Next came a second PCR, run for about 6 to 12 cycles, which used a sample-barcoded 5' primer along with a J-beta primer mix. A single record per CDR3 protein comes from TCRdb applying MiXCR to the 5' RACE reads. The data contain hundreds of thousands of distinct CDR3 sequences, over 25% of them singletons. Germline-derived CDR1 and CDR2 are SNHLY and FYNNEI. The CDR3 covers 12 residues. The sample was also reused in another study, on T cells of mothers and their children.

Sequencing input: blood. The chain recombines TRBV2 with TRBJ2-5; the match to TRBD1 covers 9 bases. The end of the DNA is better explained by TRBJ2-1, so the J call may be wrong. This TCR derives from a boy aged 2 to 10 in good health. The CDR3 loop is CAGQGNINEQFF. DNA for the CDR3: TGTGCGGGACAGGGTAATATCAATGAGCAGTTCTTC.